This T cell receptor beta chain was found in a study of T cell responses to AZD1222 COVID-19 vaccine. Broader study findings: Following two doses of AZD1222, Spike-specific TCR breadth and depth rose. It should be noted that donors were predominantly white British and more often female, and clonal diversity was possibly underestimated. Spike was spanned by vaccine-associated CD4 TCRs, with dominance at 160-218 and 743-854.

The repertoire was sequenced with immunoSEQ multiplex PCR; TCRdb's copy has only in-frame clones and lacks some. The sample consists of tens of thousands of clones, about 90% of them appearing once. With regard to this clone: What it binds is not known.

The V end lost 3 bases, the J end lost 7 bases, and 13 bases lay between the germline ends. There are 14 residues in the CDR3. In germline, CDR1 is MDHEN, CDR2 SYDVKM. The source is an adult in good health. The specimen was peripheral blood, collected on day 0 of MenACWY control vaccination. The rearrangement uses TRBV28 and TRBJ1-5; D may be TRBD1 (5 bases). The CDR3 DNA follows: TGTGCCAGCAGTTTGGGGCAGATTAGACAGCCCCAGCATTTT. Translating gives CASSLGQIRQPQHF. The full variable domain, completed using reference TRBV28 and TRBJ1-5, is DVKVTQSSRYLVKRTGEKVFLECVQDMDHENMFWYRQDPGLGLRLIYFSYDVKMKEKGDIPEGYSVSREKKERFSLILESASTNQTSMYLCASSLGQIRQPQHFGDGTRLSIL.